This paragraph reports one T cell receptor beta chain. J lost 6 bases, V lost 4 bases, and 6 bases had no gene match. From germline, CDR1 is SGHKS and CDR2 YYEKEE (reference sequence). There are 15 residues in the CDR3. This entry belongs to a study of blood T cell repertoires in COVID-19. Study context: Researchers got acute and convalescent COVID-19 samples from the United States, Italy and Spain. PBMCs, B-cell-depleted T cells, or T cells provided the cDNA or gDNA that made up the material.

Original processing methods: Nucleated cell counts were estimated from reference gene primer amplification. Generated by immunoSEQ multiplex PCR, the TCRdb table keeps only in-frame clones and is missing some. Clone size and the V and J calls come from that table; the DNA yielded D and trimming. The table has a few hundred thousand clones, about 91% seen once. The sample consisted of peripheral blood. The rearrangement links TRBV5-5 to TRBJ2-2, with 10 bases fitting TRBD2. The receptor was isolated from a woman in her fifties or sixties with COVID-19, enrolled during active disease. As DNA, the CDR3 is TGTGCCAGCAGCCCCAGCGGGGGGGTGGCCGGGGAGCTGTTTTTT. Amino acids: CASSPSGGVAGELFF.